This T cell receptor beta chain was captured in a study of cytomegalovirus exposure and HLA in healthy donors. Study-wide results and caveats: Sequences of the TCR beta chain were said to predict the HLA-A and HLA-B alleles of most subjects accurately.

Germline V gene sequence: CDR1 LNHDA, CDR2 SQIVND (reference sequence). With V trimmed by 1 base and J by 1 base, 3 bases remained unmatched. This CDR3 is 15 amino acids long. With respect to this clone: Antigen: not known.

The study ran its PCR with 60 Vbeta and 13 Jbeta primers. Profiling relied on immunoSEQ multiplex PCR, and the TCRdb table lists in-frame clones only, not all of them. The sample includes tens of thousands of clones, roughly 80% seen only once; the top ten take approximately 2.1%. V usage is TRBV19 and J usage is TRBJ1-1, with 7 positions matching TRBD1. The specimen was PBMCs. The origin of this receptor is a man aged 18 to 30 in good health and CMV-seronegative. Here the CDR3 DNA reads TGTGCCAGTAGTATAGGCAGGGGGGCGAACACTGAAGCTTTCTTT. This translates into CASSIGRGANTEAFF. Complete variable domain (other parts from reference TRBV19 and TRBJ1-1): DGGITQSPKYLFRKEGQNVTLSCEQNLNHDAMYWYRQDPGQGLRLIYYSQIVNDFQKGDIAEGYSVSREKKESFPLTVTSAQKNPTAFYLCASSIGRGANTEAFFGQGTRLTVV.